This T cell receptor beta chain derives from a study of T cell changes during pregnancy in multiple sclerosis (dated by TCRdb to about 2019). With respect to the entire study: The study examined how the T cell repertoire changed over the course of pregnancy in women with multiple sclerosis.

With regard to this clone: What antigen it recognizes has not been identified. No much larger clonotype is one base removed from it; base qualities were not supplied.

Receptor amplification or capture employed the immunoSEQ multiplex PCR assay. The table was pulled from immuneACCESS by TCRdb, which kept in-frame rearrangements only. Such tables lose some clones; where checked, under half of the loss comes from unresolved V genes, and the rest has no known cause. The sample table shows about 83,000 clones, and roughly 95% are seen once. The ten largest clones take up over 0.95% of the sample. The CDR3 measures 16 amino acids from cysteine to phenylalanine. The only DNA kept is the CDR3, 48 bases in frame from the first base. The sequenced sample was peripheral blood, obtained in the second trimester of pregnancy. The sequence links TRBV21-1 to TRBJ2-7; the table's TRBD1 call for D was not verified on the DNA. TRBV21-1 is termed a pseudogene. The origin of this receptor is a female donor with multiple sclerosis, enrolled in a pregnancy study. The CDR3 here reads CASSKPPRDSSYEQYF. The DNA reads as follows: TGTGCCAGCAGCAAACCCCCCCGGGACAGTTCCTACGAGCAGTACTTC.